This entry concerns a single TCR beta chain. This clonotype was detected once. Its antigen target is currently unknown. One end of the junction does not line up with germline, which may come from a read error. The sample comes from a study of Graves' ophthalmopathy and Graves' hyperthyroidism (dated by TCRdb to about 2018). Describing the broader study: Peripheral blood samples were taken at the time of initial diagnosis, before any treatment was given. The study used signatures of the TCR beta repertoire to tell Graves' ophthalmopathy apart from Graves' hyperthyroidism and to predict which patients would progress to ophthalmopathy. In total, some 130 blood samples were TCR-sequenced: 40 to 45 ophthalmopathy, approximately 80 hyperthyroidism and roughly 17 hyperthyroidism-to-ophthalmopathy patients. To explore V-J signatures that distinguish ophthalmopathy from hyperthyroidism, a discovery set of 95 to 100 patients was enrolled, made up of 40 to 45 with ophthalmopathy and around 57 with stable hyperthyroidism. An independent validation cohort was composed of fewer than 20 hyperthyroidism patients and about 16 patients who later progressed from hyperthyroidism to ophthalmopathy. In several hyperthyroidism patients, the T-cell repertoires found in thyroid tissue were compared with those found in blood. After sampling, hyperthyroidism patients received methimazole starting at 30 mg daily, and ophthalmopathy patients received high-dose intravenous methylprednisolone. The 95 to 100 discovery patients were randomly divided into training and test sets at a 7:3 ratio.

For repertoire sequencing, TCR beta CDR3 regions were amplified from RNA transcripts. HTBI primers and the Qiagen OneStep RT-PCR kit were used in a first-round RT-PCR, which was followed by a second-round multiplex PCR, size selection and purification. The libraries underwent paired-end sequencing with 100 bp reads on an Illumina HiSeq2000. From the authors' description of their analysis: SOAPnuke was used to process the reads, throwing out any read that had adapters, had uncalled bases, had a mean Phred below 15, or lacked an exact constant-primer or identifier match. High-quality paired reads were merged with COPE v1.2.5. Each unique nucleotide sequence was treated as a clonotype, and MiTCR v1.1 was used to align the clonotypes to the IMGT TRB V, D and J references. The analysis was limited to V-J combinations with a frequency above 0.0001, which together covered roughly 99% of repertoires. For each V-J combination, a TCR clonal expansion and chaos score was defined as F50 clonal expansion divided by the chaos observed in the TCRdist matrix. Welch's t-statistics and random forest were used to reduce the features to approximately 13 V-J combinations, which were then used as input to a naive Bayes classifier. The similarity between thyroid and blood repertoires was quantified using the Morisita-Horn index. TCRdb handled the public reads itself, with Q25 trimming in fastp and clone calling in MiXCR, and kept productive beta chains. Every CDR3 protein is listed once, alongside the most common genes and DNA of its rows. The V and J calls and clone size are TCRdb's, not the authors'. The sample yields fewer than 600,000 distinct CDR3 sequences; approximately 15% were counted once. 9.8% of the sample comes from the top ten.

Results the study describes overall, beyond this receptor: Most of the expanded thyroid clonotypes with a frequency above 0.001 were also detected in blood, and it was suggested that the thyroid immune response may be reflected by blood repertoires. In cross-validation, the 13-signature model distinguished ophthalmopathy from stable hyperthyroidism with approximately 88% sensitivity and just under 84% specificity, and in the test set the corresponding values were approximately 80% and 75%. In validation, the model predicted ophthalmopathy progression with more than 55% sensitivity and less than 80% specificity; some 13 predicted patients were CT-confirmed with GO in a median of roughly 6.8 months. No statistical method was used to set the sample size in advance, and the investigators knew which group each participant was assigned to.

Counted from cysteine to phenylalanine, this CDR3 has 13 amino acids. Left in the record is the CDR3 DNA by itself, 39 bases read in frame from the first base. According to the germline V gene (reference sequence), CDR1 reads GTSNPN and CDR2 reads SVGIG. Ophthalmopathy patients had moderately to severely active disease, Clinical Activity Score of at least 3, NOSPECS grade of at least 4, and disease duration under 3 months. Anyone with other autoimmune diseases, uncontrolled infections, pregnancy or lactation was excluded from the study. Diagnosis relied on clinical symptoms, serum thyroxine, TRAb, thyroid ultrasound and orbital computed tomography. Ficoll-Paque density gradient centrifugation was used to isolate PBMCs from about 9.4 ml of fresh peripheral blood. Total RNA was extracted using Trizol reagent, and RNA quality was checked on an Agilent 2100 Bioanalyzer.

The sample consisted of blood. Here the chain combines TRBV30 and TRBJ1-2; TRBD1 could be the D gene, as 6 bases match. The source of this sequence is a woman aged 25-40 years with Graves' ophthalmopathy. Donor details come from another sample of the same person, matched by shared clones. The encoded CDR3 is CAWRDSVNYGCTF. The DNA sequence is TGTGCCTGGAGGGACAGCGTGAACTATGGCTGCACCTTC.